This T cell receptor (beta chain) was retrieved from a study of identical twins. Germline V CDR1 and CDR2: SNHLY, FYNNEI. The V end lost 1 base, the J end lost 4 bases, and 13 bases lay between the germline ends. The CDR3 is 15 amino acids. This clonotype has a handful of counts. Its cognate antigen is unknown. Study-level results: Fewer insertions characterized abundant cord blood beta clonotypes, whereas memory repertoires showed none.

Addition of a universal primer site occurred through template switching, and cDNA carried unique molecular identifiers. TCRdb fed the 5' RACE reads into MiXCR, producing one record per CDR3 protein. The sample carries some 660,000 distinct CDR3 sequences, about 9.4% recorded once. The data also belong to a second study, concerning yellow fever vaccine responses in identical twins.

The TCR originated in a young woman in good health. Sequenced sample: PBMCs. This chain uses TRBV2 with TRBJ1-1; D perhaps matches TRBD1 (5 bases). The CDR3 DNA reads TGTGCCAGCAGTGAAGAGCCGGGGGTGAGCACTGAAGCTTTCTTT. Its protein product is CASSEEPGVSTEAFF.